A selection of T cell receptor beta chains follows, all from one sample in a study of blood T cells in healthy people across ages. TCRdb ran MiXCR on the 5' RACE reads and lists one entry per CDR3 protein. The top ten hold 6.5% to 8.5% of the sample, which has 1.5 million to 2 million distinct CDR3 sequences, about 28% seen once. Sequenced sample: blood. The receptor set was obtained from a woman in her twenties or thirties in good health. CDR3s include the opening cysteine and the closing phenylalanine or tryptophan. The D gene is left open where the match is weak. Size is stated for part of the rows, as once, few or many counts, or as a class when the clone is expanded.

j_gene,v_gene,d_gene,abundance,CDR3nt,CDR3aa
TRBJ2-1,TRBV5-1,TRBD1,many,TGCGCCAGCAGCGTACAGGGGTTGACCGACATTTACAATGAGCAGTTCTTC,CASSVQGLTDIYNEQFF
TRBJ2-5,TRBV7-2,-,many,TGTGCCAGCAGTCGGGGTGGGGGAGGGACCCAGTACTTC,CASSRGGGGTQYF
TRBJ2-1,TRBV5-5,-,-,TGTGCCAGCAGCTTGGAGGGGGGGGATAGCAATGAGCAGTTCTTC,CASSLEGGDSNEQFF
TRBJ2-7,TRBV28,-,many,TGTGCCACCGGTACCTACGAGCAGTACTTC,CATGTYEQYF
TRBJ1-1,TRBV18,-,-,TGTGCCAGCTCACCACCCCGAGTGTCTGAAGCTTTCTTT,CASSPPRVSEAFF
TRBJ1-2,TRBV20-1,TRBD1,-,TGCAGTGCTAGAGATAATGGACAGACAGGGGGCTATGGCTACACCTTC,CSARDNGQTGGYGYTF
TRBJ1-2,TRBV12-3/TRBV12-4,-,many,TGTGCCAGCAGTCACCGATCGGGAGGGCCCGGGGATGGCTACACCTTC,CASSHRSGGPGDGYTF
TRBJ1-2,TRBV19,TRBD1,-,TGTGCCAGTAGTACTAAGGGACAGCTCTATGGCTACACCTTC,CASSTKGQLYGYTF
TRBJ2-1,TRBV7-2,-,-,TGTGCCAGCAGTGTGACACGCTACAGTGGGCAGTTCTTC,CASSVTRYSGQFF
TRBJ2-5,TRBV5-1,TRBD1,-,TGCGCCAGCAGCCTGAATCCGGGACAGGGTGGGGGAGAGACCCAGTACTTC,CASSLNPGQGGGETQYF
TRBJ2-1,TRBV14,TRBD2,-,TGTGCCAGCAGCCAAGATTTCTCGGGAGGGGGTGAGCAGTTCTTC,CASSQDFSGGGEQFF
TRBJ1-5,TRBV5-1,-,-,TGCGCCAGCAGCTCGACGAGGAGAGGGGCCATCAATCAGCCCCAGCATTTT,CASSSTRRGAINQPQHF
TRBJ2-2,TRBV7-9,-,-,TGTGCCAGCAACGAGTACAGGGCCGGCGGGGAGCTGTTTTTT,CASNEYRAGGELFF
TRBJ2-6,TRBV7-8,-,-,TGTGCCAGCAGCCTAGAGGGATATTTCCAGTCTGGGGCCAACGTCCTGACTTTC,CASSLEGYFQSGANVLTF
TRBJ2-5,TRBV20-1,TRBD1,-,TGCAGTGCTGCAGCGAGGGGGCGAGAGACCCAGTACTTC,CSAAARGRETQYF
TRBJ2-4,TRBV7-3,TRBD1,-,TGTGCCAGCAGGCGGGCAGGGGGCCAAAACCATCTAGGCCAAAACATTCAGTACTTC,CASRRAGGQNHLGQNIQYF
TRBJ2-5,TRBV5-1,TRBD2,few,TGCGCCAGCAGCCCACCCCAAGGACTAGCAGGAGAGACCCAGTACTTC,CASSPPQGLAGETQYF
TRBJ1-2,TRBV29-1,-,many,TGCAGCGTTCCAGTCCCACTCCTGGCTAACTATGGCTACACCTTC,CSVPVPLLANYGYTF
TRBJ2-5,TRBV6-6,TRBD2,-,TGTGCCAGCAGTTACCGTAGCGGGAATCGAGAGACCCAGTACTTC,CASSYRSGNRETQYF
TRBJ2-1,TRBV4-3,TRBD2,-,TGCGCCAGCAGCCAAGATCGGGTTGGGACTAGCGGGGGGAATGAGCAGTTCTTC,CASSQDRVGTSGGNEQFF
TRBJ2-7,TRBV20-1,-,-,TGCAGTGCTAGAGAACCGGGATCCGGAATATACGAGCAGTACTTC,CSAREPGSGIYEQYF
TRBJ2-1,TRBV6-5,TRBD2,few,TGTGCCAGCAGAAAAGGCGGGAGTCACAATGAGCAGTTCTTC,CASRKGGSHNEQFF
TRBJ2-5,TRBV7-9,TRBD1,once,TGTGCCAGCAGCCGACTTACAGGGGGAGAGACCCGGTACTTC,CASSRLTGGETRYF
TRBJ2-7,TRBV7-2,-,-,TGTGCCAGCAGCTTAGTTACTCAGGGGAGCTCCTACGAGCAGTACTTC,CASSLVTQGSSYEQYF
TRBJ2-5,TRBV5-1,-,-,TGCGCCAGCAGCACGGACACCCCAGAGACCCAGTACTTC,CASSTDTPETQYF
TRBJ1-2,TRBV10-1,-,few,TGCGCCAGCAGTGACAGGGTCATGGATGGCTACACCTTC,CASSDRVMDGYTF
TRBJ1-2,TRBV20-1,-,-,TGCAGTGCTAGGCGAGGAGGCTACACCTTC,CSARRGGYTF
TRBJ2-3,TRBV6-2/TRBV6-3,TRBD2,few,TGTGCCAGCAGAGCGGGGGGATTAGCTGCCGGAGATACGCAGTATTTT,CASRAGGLAAGDTQYF
TRBJ1-2,TRBV9,-,-,TGTGCCAGCAGCGTAGATTCTGGGACTTGGGGTGGCTACACCTTC,CASSVDSGTWGGYTF
TRBJ2-3,TRBV29-1,TRBD2,-,TGCAGCTCTAGCGGGGGGAGCACAGATACGCAGTATTTT,CSSSGGSTDTQYF
TRBJ1-2,TRBV20-1,-,-,TGCAGTGCCCGAGGGCCAGGGACCTATGGCTACACCTTC,CSARGPGTYGYTF
TRBJ2-4,TRBV5-1,-,many,TGCGCCAGCAGCTTGGAGGGAGTCAAAAACATTCAGTACTTC,CASSLEGVKNIQYF
TRBJ2-1,TRBV10-3,TRBD1,-,TGTGCCATCAGTGCGGACAGGAGCTCCGAGAGGGCCTACAATGAGCAGTTCTTC,CAISADRSSERAYNEQFF
TRBJ2-3,TRBV7-2,TRBD2,-,TGTGCCAGCAGCTTAGGAGCGGGAGTGGATACGCGGTATTTT,CASSLGAGVDTRYF
TRBJ1-2,TRBV21-1,-,few,TGTGCCAGCAGCAAAGGCAGTACACGCTCGGGCGGCTATGGCTACACCTTC,CASSKGSTRSGGYGYTF
TRBJ2-1,TRBV25-1,-,-,TGTGCCAGCAGTTACGGGTTGGATAAGTTCTTC,CASSYGLDKFF
TRBJ2-5,TRBV3-1,-,many,TGTGCCAGCAGCCAAGATGGAGCCACCAAAGAGACCCAGTACTTC,CASSQDGATKETQYF
TRBJ1-1,TRBV6-1,TRBD1,-,TGTGCCAGCAGTGAGACAGGGGTGAACACTGAAGCTTTCTTT,CASSETGVNTEAFF
TRBJ2-7,TRBV10-3,-,many,TGTGCCACGGGGGTGGCCTACGAGCAGTACTTC,CATGVAYEQYF
TRBJ2-6,TRBV3-1,-,many,TGTGCCAGCAGCCAAGACCCAGGGTTAGGGGCCAACGTCCTGACTTTC,CASSQDPGLGANVLTF
TRBJ1-1,TRBV29-1,-,few,TGCAGCGTTGCAAGTCGGGGAATGGGCGCTTTCTTT,CSVASRGMGAFF
TRBJ1-2,TRBV29-1,-,many,TGCAGCGCCCAGGTCCCTAGAGGGAGCGATGGCTACACCTTC,CSAQVPRGSDGYTF
TRBJ1-1,TRBV5-1,-,-,TGCGCCAGCAGCCTGCTTGGCGGACAAAGTGGAAGCACTGAAGCTTTCTTT,CASSLLGGQSGSTEAFF
TRBJ2-1,TRBV3-1,-,many,TGTGCCAGCAGCCAAGACACCTACAATGAGCAGTTCTTC,CASSQDTYNEQFF
TRBJ2-7,TRBV29-1,-,few,TGCAGCGTTGACGAGGGGCCCTACGAGCAGTACTTC,CSVDEGPYEQYF
TRBJ2-5,TRBV12-3/TRBV12-4,-,many,TGTGCCAGCAGCCCAGCCAGGGAAGGAGAGACCCAGTACTTC,CASSPAREGETQYF
TRBJ2-3,TRBV4-3,-,-,TGCGCCAGCAGCCAAGAGAGTGGGATCGCAGATACGCAGTATTTT,CASSQESGIADTQYF
TRBJ2-4,TRBV6-2/TRBV6-3,TRBD1,-,TGTGCCAGCAAGGGAGGACAGGGGGGTTTGACCAAAAACATTCAGTACTTC,CASKGGQGGLTKNIQYF
TRBJ2-2,TRBV28,-,-,TGTGCCAGCAGTCCCCCAGTGGGAAACACCGGGGAGCTGTTTTTT,CASSPPVGNTGELFF
TRBJ1-4,TRBV6-5,-,-,TGTGCCAGCAGTTACAGGCTTAGGGCTGAAATACTGTTTTTT,CASSYRLRAEILFF
TRBJ2-3,TRBV7-2,-,-,TGTGCCAGCAGCTTAGCCCCTTCAGATACGCAGTATTTT,CASSLAPSDTQYF
TRBJ2-3,TRBV10-3,TRBD2,few,TGTACCATCAAGGGGGAGAGCGGGAGAATTGATACGCAGTATTTT,CTIKGESGRIDTQYF
TRBJ2-3,TRBV12-3/TRBV12-4,-,many,TGTGCCAGCAGCCACCTGCCACAGGGTTTTGGCACAGATACGCAGTATTTT,CASSHLPQGFGTDTQYF
TRBJ2-1,TRBV6-5,-,-,TGTGCCAGCAGGTTCTCCACCTACAATGAGCAGTTCTTC,CASRFSTYNEQFF
TRBJ2-1,TRBV7-9,TRBD2,-,TGTGCCAGCAGCTGGACTAGCGGAAGGATGAATGAGCAGTTCTTC,CASSWTSGRMNEQFF
TRBJ2-5,TRBV4-3,-,-,TGCGCCAGCAGCCCAGAGGGGCGGGAAGAGACCCAGTACTTC,CASSPEGREETQYF
TRBJ1-2,TRBV7-9,-,-,TGTGCCAGCAGCTCGGGGCTGGGCAGTGGTGGCTACACCTTC,CASSSGLGSGGYTF
TRBJ2-5,TRBV11-2,TRBD2,many,TGTGCCAGCAGCCTAGGGATGGCTAGCGGGGGCGAGACCCAGTACTTC,CASSLGMASGGETQYF
TRBJ2-2,TRBV6-6,-,few,TGTGCCAGCAGTGGAGGAGATACGAACACCGGGGAGCTGTTTTTT,CASSGGDTNTGELFF
TRBJ2-7,TRBV28,TRBD1,few,TGTGCCAGCCCTCCCTTAGACAGGGCCTACTCCTACGAGCAGTACTTC,CASPPLDRAYSYEQYF